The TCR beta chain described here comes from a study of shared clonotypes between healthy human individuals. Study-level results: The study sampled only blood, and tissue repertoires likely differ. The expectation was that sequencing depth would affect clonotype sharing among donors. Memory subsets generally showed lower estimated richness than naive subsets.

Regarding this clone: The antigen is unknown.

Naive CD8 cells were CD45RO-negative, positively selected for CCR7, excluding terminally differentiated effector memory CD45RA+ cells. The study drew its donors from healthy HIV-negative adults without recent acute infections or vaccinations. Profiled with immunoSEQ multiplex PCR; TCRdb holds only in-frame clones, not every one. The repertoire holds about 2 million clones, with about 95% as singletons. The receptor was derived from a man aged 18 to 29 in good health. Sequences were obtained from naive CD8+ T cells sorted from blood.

In nucleotides, the CDR3 is TGTGCCAGCAGCTTTAGCGGGGATCCTTGGGAGGGTGAGCAGTTCTTC. This sequence encodes CASSFSGDPWEGEQFF. The chain employs TRBV5-4 and TRBJ2-1, with 8 nucleotides matching TRBD2. This CDR3 comprises 16 residues. J lost 9 bases, V lost 2 bases, and 13 bases had no gene match. Germline CDR1 and CDR2: SGHNT and YYREEE (reference sequence). Based on the CDR3 plus reference TRBV5-4 and TRBJ2-1, the full variable domain is ETGVTQSPTHLIKTRGQQVTLRCSSQSGHNTVSWYQQALGQGPQFIFQYYREEENGRGNFPPRFSGLQFPNYSSELNVNALELDDSALYLCASSFSGDPWEGEQFFGPGTRLTVL.